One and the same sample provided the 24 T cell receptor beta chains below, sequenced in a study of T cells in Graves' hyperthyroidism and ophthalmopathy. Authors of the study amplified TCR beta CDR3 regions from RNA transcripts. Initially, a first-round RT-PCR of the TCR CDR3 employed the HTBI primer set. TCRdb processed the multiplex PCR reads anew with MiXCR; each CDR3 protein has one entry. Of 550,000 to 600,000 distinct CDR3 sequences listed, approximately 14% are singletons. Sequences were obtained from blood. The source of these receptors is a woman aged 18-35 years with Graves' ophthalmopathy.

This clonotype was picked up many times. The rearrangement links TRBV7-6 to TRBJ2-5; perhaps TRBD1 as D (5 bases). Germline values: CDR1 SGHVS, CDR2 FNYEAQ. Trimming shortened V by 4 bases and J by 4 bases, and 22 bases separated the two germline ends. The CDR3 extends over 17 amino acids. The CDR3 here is CASSSRSPDSLRETQYF. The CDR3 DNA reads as TGTGCCAGCAGCTCAAGATCCCCAGACAGTCTAAGAGAGACCCAGTACTTC.

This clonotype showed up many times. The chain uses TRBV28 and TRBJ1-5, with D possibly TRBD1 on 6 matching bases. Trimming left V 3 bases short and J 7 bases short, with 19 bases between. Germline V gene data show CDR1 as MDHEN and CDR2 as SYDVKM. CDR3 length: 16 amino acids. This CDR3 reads CASSFAQRLRGQPQHF. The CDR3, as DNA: TGTGCCAGCAGTTTTGCCCAGCGGCTTAGGGGGCAGCCCCAGCATTTT.

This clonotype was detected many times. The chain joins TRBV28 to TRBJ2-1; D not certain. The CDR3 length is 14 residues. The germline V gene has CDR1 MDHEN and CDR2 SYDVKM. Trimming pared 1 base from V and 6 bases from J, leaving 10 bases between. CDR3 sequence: CASSLFISGNEQFF. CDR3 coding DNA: TGTGCCAGCAGTTTATTCATTTCAGGCAATGAGCAGTTCTTC.

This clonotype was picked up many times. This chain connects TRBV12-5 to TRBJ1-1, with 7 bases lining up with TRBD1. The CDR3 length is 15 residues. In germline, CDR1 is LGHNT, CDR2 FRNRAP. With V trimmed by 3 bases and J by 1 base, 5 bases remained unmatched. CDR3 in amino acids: CASGLLTGRNTEAFF. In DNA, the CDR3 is TGTGCTAGTGGTTTATTGACAGGGCGGAACACTGAAGCTTTCTTT.

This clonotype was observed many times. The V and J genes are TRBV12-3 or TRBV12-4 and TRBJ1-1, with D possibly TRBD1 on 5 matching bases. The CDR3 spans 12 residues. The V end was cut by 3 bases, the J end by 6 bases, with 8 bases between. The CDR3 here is CASSLGDSEAFF. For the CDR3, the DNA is TGTGCCAGCAGTTTGGGGGATTCTGAAGCTTTCTTT.

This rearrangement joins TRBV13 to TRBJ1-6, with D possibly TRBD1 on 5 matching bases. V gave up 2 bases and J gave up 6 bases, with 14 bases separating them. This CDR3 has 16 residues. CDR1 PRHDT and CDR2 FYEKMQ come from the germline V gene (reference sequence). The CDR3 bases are TGTGCCAGCAGCTTAAAGACGTCCGGGGGTAATTCACCCCTCCACTTT. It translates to CASSLKTSGGNSPLHF.

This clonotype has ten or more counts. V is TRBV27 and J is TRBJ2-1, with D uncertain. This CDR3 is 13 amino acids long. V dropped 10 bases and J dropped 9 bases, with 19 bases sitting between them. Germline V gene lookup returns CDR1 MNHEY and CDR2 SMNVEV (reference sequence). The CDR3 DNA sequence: TGTGCCACCGCCCAAATCGGAAGCACTGAGCAGTTCTTC. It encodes CATAQIGSTEQFF.

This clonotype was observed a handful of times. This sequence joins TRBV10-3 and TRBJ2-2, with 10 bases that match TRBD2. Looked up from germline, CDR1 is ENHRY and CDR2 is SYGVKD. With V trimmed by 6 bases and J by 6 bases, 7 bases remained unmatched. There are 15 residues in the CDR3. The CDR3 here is CAISEAGGPPGELFF. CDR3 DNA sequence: TGTGCCATCAGCGAAGCGGGAGGGCCCCCCGGGGAGCTGTTTTTT.

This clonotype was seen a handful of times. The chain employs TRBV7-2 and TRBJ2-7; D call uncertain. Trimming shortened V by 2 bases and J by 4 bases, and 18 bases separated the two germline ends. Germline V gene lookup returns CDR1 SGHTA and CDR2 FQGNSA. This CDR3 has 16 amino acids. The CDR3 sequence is CASSLSGSLTQYEQYF. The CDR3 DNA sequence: TGTGCCAGCAGCTTAAGTGGGTCCCTAACCCAATACGAGCAGTACTTC.

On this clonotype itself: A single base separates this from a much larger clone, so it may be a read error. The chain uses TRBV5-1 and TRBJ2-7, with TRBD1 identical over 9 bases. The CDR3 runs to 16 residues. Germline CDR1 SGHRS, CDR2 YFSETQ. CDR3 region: CASSSYRGQGSYDQYF. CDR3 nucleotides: TGTGCCAGCAGCTCTTACCGGGGACAGGGCTCCTACGATCAGTACTTC.

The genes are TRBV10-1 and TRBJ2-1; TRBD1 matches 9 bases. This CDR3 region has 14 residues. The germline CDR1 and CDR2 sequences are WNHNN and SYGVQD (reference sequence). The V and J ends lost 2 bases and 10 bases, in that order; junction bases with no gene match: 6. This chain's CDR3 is CASSELRTGDEQFF. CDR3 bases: TGCGCCAGCAGTGAGCTCCGGACAGGGGACGAGCAGTTCTTC.

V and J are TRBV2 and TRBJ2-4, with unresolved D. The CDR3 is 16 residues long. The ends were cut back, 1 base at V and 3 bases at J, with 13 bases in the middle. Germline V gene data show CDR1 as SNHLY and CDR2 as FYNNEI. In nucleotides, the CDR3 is TGTGCCAGCAGTGAAGGGTGGGTGTCGGGCAAAAACATTCAGTACTTC. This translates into CASSEGWVSGKNIQYF.

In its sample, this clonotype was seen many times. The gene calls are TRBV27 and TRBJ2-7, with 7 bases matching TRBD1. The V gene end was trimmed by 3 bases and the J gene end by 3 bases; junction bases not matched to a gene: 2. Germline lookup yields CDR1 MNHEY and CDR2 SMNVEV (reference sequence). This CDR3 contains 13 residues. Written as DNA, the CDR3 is TGTGCCAGCAGTTTGACAGGGTTCTACGAGCAGTACTTC. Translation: CASSLTGFYEQYF.

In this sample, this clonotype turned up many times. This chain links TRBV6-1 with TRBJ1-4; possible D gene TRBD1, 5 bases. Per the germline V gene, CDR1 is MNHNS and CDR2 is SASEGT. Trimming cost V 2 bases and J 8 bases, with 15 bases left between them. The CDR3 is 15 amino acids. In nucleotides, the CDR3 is TGTGCCAGCAGTGAAACTCAGGGCCCGGGAGAAAAACTGTTTTTT. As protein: CASSETQGPGEKLFF.

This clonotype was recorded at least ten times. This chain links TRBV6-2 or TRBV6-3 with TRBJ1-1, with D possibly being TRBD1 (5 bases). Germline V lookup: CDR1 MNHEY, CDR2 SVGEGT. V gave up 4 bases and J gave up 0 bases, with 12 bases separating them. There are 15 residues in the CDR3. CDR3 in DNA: TGTGCCAGCAGTTCTGCAGGGATCATGAACACTGAAGCTTTCTTT. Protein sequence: CASSSAGIMNTEAFF.

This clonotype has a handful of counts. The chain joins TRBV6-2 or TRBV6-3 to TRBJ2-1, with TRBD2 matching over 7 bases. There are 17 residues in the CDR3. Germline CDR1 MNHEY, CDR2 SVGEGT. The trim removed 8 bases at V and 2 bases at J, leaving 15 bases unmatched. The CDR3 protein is CASVGIGVGGTYNEQFF. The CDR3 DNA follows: TGTGCCAGCGTCGGCATCGGGGTGGGAGGGACCTACAATGAGCAGTTCTTC.

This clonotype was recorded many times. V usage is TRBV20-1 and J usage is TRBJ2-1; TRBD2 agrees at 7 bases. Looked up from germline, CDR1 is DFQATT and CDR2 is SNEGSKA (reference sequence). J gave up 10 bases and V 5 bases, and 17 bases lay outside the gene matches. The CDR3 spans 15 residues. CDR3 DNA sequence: TGCAGTGCTCCACCCCCGTGGGGGGGGAGAGGCGAGCAGTTCTTC. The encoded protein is CSAPPPWGGRGEQFF.

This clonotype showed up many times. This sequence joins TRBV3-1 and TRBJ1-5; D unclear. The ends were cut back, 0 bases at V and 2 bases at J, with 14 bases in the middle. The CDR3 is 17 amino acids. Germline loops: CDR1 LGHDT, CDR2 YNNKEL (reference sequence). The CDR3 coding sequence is TGTGCCAGCAGCCAAGACCCTCATCGCGGGGGCAATCAGCCCCAGCATTTT. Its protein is CASSQDPHRGGNQPQHF.

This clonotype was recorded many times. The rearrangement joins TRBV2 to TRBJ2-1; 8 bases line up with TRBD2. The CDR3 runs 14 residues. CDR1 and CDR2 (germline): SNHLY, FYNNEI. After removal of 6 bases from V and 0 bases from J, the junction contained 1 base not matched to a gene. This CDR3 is CASRSGSSYNEQFF. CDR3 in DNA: TGTGCCAGCAGGAGCGGGAGCTCCTACAATGAGCAGTTCTTC.

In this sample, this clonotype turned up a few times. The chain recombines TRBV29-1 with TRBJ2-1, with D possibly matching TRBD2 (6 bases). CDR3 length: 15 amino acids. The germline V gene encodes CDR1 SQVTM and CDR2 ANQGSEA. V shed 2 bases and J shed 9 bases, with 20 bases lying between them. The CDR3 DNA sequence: TGCAGCGTTGAACACCCCGCTACTAGCAACAGTGAGCAGTTCTTC. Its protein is CSVEHPATSNSEQFF.

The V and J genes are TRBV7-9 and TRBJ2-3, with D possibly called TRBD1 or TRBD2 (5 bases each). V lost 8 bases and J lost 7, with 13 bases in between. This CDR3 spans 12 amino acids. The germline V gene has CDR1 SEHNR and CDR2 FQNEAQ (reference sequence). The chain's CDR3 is CASGTQVHTQYF. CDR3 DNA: TGTGCCAGCGGGACCCAGGTGCATACGCAGTATTTT.

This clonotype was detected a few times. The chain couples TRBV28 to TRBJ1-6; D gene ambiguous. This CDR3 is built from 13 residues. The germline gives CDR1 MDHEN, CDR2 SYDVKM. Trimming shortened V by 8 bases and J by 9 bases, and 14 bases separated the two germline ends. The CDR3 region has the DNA TGTGCCAGCCTCAGGTTAATGGGTTCACCCCTCCACTTT. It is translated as CASLRLMGSPLHF.

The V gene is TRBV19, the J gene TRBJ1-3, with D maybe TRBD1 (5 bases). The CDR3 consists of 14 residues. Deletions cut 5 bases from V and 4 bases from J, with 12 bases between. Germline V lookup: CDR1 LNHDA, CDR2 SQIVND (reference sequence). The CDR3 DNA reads TGTGCCAGTAGTCAAGGGGATCCAGGAAACACCATATATTTT. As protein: CASSQGDPGNTIYF.

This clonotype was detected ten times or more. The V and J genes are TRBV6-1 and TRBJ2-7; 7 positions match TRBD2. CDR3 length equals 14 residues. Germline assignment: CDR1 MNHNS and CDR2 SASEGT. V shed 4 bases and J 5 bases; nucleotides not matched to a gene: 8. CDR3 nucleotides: TGTGCCAGCAGTGGGGGCGGGAGCATAGACGAGCAGTACTTC. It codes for CASSGGGSIDEQYF.